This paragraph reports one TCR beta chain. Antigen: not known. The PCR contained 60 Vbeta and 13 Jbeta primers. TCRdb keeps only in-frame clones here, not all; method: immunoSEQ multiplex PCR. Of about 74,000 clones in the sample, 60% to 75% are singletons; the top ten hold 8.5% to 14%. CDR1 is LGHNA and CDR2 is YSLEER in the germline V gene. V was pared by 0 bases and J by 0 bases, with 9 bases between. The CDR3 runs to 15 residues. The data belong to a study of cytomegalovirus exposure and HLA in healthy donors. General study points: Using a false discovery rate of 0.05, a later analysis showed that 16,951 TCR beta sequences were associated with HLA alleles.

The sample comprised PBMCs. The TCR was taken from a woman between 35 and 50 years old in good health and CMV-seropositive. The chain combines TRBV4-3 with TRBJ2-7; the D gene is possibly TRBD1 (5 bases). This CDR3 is CASSQDRDPSYEQYF. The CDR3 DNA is TGCGCCAGCAGCCAAGACAGGGATCCCTCCTACGAGCAGTACTTC.